The source of this T cell receptor (beta chain) is a study of shared clonotypes between healthy human individuals. Study context: There were three CD4 naive, three CD4 memory, two CD8 naive and one CD8 memory plates per donor. General study results and limits: Clonotype sharing levels among donors were expected to vary with sequencing depth. Larger richness was generally estimated for naive than memory subsets.

Between the trimmed V and J ends, which lost 10 bases and 8 bases, there was a span of 17 bases. Germline CDR1 MNHNS, CDR2 SASEGT. CDR3 length: 12 amino acids. The protocol was immunoSEQ multiplex PCR, while the TCRdb copy is restricted to in-frame clones and leaves out a portion. The sample shows about 2.3 million clones, over 85% of them seen only once. With respect to this clone: As yet, its antigen is unknown.

J is TRBJ1-1 and V is TRBV6-1; D may be TRBD1 (6 bases). This clonotype was obtained from a man aged 18 to 30 in good health. Some clones in this sample may be carry-over from other donors' samples. Sample: naive CD4+ T cells from PBMCs. Specified subset: CD45RA+ positively selected. The chain's CDR3 is CATSSGVSEAFF. CDR3 sequence (DNA): TGTGCCACCTCTTCAGGGGTTTCCGAAGCTTTCTTT.